This record looks at one T cell receptor beta chain sequence and its context. Antigen: not known. Primers for the PCR totalled 60 Vbeta and 13 Jbeta. The assay was immunoSEQ multiplex PCR, and TCRdb's table has in-frame clones only and misses some. Among fewer than 200,000 clones listed, around 90% were seen once. This sample is part of a study of cytomegalovirus exposure and HLA in healthy donors. Study conclusions and caveats: Among donors in an Asian-associated ancestry cluster, a later analysis reportedly found fewer N-insertions than the roughly 650-donor mean.

Per the germline V gene, CDR1 is SGHRS and CDR2 is YFSETQ. The CDR3 length is 15 residues. Trimming removed 3 bases from V and 8 bases from J; junction bases left unmatched: 8. The TCR was taken from a boy aged 2 to 10 in good health and CMV-seronegative. The material sequenced was PBMCs. The V call is TRBV5-1, the J call TRBJ1-4; the match to TRBD1 covers 9 bases. Written as DNA, the CDR3 is TGCGCCAGCAGCTACGGGACAGGGATAATCGAAAAACTGTTTTTT. This gives the protein CASSYGTGIIEKLFF.